This T cell receptor beta chain was identified in a study of identical twins. TCRdb reprocessed the 5' RACE reads via MiXCR and lists one record per CDR3 protein. In the table there are 300,000 to 400,000 distinct CDR3 sequences, approximately 13% of which are singletons. V was trimmed by 1 base and J by 2 bases, leaving 16 bases between them. Germline V gives CDR1 SGHRS, CDR2 YFSETQ. This CDR3 contains 18 residues. This same sample was also part of a study on yellow fever vaccine responses in identical twins.

The specimen sequenced was CD8+ T cells sorted from blood. The clonotype comes from a young woman in good health. The chain is built from TRBV5-1 and TRBJ2-6; D is ambiguous. The CDR3 loop reads CASSLWGPTGTGANVLTF. The CDR3 nucleotides are TGCGCCAGCAGCTTGTGGGGTCCAACTGGCACTGGGGCCAACGTCCTGACTTTC.